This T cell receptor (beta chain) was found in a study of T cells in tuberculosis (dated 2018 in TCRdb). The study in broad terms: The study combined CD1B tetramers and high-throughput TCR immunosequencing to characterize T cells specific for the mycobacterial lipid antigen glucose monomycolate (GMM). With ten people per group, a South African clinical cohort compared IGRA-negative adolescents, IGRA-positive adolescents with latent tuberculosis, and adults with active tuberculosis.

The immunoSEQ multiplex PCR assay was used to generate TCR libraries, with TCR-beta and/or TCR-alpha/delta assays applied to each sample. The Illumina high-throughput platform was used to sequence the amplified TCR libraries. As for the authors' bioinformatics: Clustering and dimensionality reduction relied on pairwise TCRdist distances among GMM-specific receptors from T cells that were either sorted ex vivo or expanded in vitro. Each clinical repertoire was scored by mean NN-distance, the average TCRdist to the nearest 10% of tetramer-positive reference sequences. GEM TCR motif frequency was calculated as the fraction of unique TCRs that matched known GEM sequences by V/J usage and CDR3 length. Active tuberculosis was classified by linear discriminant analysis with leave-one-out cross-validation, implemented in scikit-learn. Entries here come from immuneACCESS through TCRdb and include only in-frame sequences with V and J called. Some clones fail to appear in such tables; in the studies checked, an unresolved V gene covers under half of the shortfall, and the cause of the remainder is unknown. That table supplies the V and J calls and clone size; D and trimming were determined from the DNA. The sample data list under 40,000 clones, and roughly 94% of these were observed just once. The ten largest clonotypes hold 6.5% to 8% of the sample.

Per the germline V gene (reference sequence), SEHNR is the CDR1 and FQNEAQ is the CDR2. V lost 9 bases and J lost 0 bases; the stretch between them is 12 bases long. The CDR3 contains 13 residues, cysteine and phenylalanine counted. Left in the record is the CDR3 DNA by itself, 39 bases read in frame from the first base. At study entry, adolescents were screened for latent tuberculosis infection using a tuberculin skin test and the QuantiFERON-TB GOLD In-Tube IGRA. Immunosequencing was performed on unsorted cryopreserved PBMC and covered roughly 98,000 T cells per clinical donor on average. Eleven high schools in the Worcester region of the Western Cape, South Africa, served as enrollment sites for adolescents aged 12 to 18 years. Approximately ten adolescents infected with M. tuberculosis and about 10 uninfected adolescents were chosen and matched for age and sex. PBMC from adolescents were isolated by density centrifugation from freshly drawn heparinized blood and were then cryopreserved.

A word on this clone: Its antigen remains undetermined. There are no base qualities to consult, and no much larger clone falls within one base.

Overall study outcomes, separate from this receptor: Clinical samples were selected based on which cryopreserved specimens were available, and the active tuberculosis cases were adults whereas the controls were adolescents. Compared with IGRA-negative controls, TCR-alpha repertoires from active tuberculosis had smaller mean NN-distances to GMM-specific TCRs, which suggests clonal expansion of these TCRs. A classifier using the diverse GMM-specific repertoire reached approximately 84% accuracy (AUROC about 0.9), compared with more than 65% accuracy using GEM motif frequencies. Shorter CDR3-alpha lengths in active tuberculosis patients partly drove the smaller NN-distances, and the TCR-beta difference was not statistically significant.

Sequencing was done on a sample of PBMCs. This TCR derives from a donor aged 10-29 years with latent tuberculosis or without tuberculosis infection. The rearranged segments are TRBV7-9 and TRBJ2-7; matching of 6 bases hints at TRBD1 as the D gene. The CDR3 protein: CASHRDTSYEQYF. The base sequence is TGTGCCAGTCACCGGGACACCTCCTACGAGCAGTACTTC.